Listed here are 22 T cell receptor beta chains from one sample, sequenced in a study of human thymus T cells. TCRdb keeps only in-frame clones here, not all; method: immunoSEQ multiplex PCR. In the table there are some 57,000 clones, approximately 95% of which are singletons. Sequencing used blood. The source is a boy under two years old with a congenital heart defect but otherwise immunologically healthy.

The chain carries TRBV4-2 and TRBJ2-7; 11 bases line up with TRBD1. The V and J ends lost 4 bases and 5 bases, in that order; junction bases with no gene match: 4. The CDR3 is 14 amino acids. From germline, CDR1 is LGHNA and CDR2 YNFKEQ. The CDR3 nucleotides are TGTGCCAGCAGCCGGACAGGGGGCGGGAACGAGCAGTACTTC. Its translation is CASSRTGGGNEQYF.

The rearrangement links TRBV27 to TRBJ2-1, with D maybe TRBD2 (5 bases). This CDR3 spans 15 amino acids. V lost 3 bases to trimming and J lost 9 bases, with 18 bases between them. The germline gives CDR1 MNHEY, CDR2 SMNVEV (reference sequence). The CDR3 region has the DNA TGTGCCAGCAGTTTCTCGAGGGTTGGGCACGGTGAGCAGTTCTTC. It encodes CASSFSRVGHGEQFF.

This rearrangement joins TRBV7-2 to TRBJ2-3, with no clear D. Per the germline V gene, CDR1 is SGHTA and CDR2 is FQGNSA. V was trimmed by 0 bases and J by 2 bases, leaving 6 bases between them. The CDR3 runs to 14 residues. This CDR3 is CASSLARHTDTQYF. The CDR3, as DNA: TGTGCCAGCAGCTTAGCTCGTCACACAGATACGCAGTATTTT.

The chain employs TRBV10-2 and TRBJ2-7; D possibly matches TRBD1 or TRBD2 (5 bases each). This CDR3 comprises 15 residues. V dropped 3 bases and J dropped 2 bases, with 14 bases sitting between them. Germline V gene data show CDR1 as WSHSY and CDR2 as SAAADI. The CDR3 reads CASSEGTSTPYEQYF. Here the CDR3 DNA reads TGCGCCAGCAGTGAAGGGACCTCGACTCCCTACGAGCAGTACTTC.

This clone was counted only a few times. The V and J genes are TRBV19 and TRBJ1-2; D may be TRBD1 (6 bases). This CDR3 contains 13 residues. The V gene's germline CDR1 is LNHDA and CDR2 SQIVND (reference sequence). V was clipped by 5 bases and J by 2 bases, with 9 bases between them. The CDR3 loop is CASSLDRNYGYTF. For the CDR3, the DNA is TGTGCCAGTAGTCTCGACAGGAACTATGGCTACACCTTC.

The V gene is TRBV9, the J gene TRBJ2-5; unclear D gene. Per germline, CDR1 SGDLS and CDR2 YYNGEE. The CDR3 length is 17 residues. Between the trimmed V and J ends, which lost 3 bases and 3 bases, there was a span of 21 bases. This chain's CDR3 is CASSESRTPWPKETQYF. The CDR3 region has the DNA TGTGCCAGCAGCGAGAGCCGGACCCCTTGGCCGAAAGAGACCCAGTACTTC.

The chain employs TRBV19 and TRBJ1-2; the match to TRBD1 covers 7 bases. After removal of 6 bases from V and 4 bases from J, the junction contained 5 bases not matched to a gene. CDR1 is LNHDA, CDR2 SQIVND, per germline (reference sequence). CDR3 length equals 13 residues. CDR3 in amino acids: CASSHRGSYGYTF. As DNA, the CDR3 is TGTGCCAGTAGCCACAGGGGTTCCTATGGCTACACCTTC.

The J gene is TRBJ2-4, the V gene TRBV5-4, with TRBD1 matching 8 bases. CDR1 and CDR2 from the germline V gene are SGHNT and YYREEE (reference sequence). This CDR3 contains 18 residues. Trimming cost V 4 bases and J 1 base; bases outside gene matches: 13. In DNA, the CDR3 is TGTGCCAGCAGCCAACCTGCAGGGGGCGATTTCGCCAAAAACATTCAGTACTTC. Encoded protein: CASSQPAGGDFAKNIQYF.

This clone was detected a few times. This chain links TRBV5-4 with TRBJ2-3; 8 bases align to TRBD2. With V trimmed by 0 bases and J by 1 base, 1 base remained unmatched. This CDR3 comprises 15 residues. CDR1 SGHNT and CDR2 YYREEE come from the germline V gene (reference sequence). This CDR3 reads CASSLVGLGTDTQYF. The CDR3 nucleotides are TGTGCCAGCAGCTTGGTGGGACTAGGCACAGATACGCAGTATTTT.

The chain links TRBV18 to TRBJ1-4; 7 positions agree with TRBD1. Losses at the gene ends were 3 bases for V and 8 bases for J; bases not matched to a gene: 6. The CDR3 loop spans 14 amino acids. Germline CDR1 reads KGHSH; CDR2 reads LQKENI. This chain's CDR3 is CASSPDRVREKLFF. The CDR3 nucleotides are TGTGCCAGCTCACCTGACAGGGTTAGGGAAAAACTGTTTTTT.

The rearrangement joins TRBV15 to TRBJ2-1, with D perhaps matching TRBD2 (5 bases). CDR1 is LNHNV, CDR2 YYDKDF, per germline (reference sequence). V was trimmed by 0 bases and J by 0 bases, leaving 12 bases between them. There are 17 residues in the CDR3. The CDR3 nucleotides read TGTGCCACCAGCAGAGATTATGGTGGGAGCTCCTACAATGAGCAGTTCTTC. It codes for CATSRDYGGSSYNEQFF.

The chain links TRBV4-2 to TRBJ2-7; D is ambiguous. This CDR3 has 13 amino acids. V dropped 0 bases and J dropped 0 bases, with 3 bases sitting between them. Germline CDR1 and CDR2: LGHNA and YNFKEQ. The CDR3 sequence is CASSQDNSYEQYF. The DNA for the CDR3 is TGTGCCAGCAGCCAAGACAACTCCTACGAGCAGTACTTC.

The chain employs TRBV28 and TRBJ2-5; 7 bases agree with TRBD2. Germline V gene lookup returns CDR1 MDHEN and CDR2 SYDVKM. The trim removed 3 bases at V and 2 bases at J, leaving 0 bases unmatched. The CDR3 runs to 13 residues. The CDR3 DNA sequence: TGTGCCAGCAGTTTCGGGGGGCAAGAGACCCAGTACTTC. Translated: CASSFGGQETQYF.

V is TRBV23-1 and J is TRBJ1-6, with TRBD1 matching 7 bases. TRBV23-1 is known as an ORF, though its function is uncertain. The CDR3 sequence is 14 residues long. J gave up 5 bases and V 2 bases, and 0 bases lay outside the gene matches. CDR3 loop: CASSQDRDNSPLHF. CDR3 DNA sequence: TGCGCCAGCAGTCAAGACAGGGATAATTCACCCCTCCACTTT.

The DNA of the CDR3 is TGTGCCAGCAGCTCGAGGCTGACAGGGGGCGCAGGCACTGAAGCTTTCTTT. This gives the protein CASSSRLTGGAGTEAFF. The genes are TRBV7-9 and TRBJ1-1; TRBD1 matches at 10 bases. Germline V lookup: CDR1 SEHNR, CDR2 FQNEAQ (reference sequence). J was trimmed by 4 bases and V by 4 bases; bases with no gene match: 12. This CDR3 comprises 17 residues.

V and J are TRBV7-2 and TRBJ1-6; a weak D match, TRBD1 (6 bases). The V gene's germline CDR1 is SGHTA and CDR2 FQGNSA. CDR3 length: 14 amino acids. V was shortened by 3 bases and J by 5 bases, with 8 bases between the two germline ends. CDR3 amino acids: CASSLTGNNSPLHF. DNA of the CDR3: TGTGCCAGCAGCTTGACAGGAAATAATTCACCCCTCCACTTT.

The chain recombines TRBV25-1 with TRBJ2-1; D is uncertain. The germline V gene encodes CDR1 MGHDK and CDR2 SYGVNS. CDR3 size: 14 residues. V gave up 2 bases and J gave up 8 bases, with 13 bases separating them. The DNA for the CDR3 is TGTGCCAGCAGTGAAAAGTTTCTCTTCGATGAGCAGTTCTTC. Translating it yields CASSEKFLFDEQFF.

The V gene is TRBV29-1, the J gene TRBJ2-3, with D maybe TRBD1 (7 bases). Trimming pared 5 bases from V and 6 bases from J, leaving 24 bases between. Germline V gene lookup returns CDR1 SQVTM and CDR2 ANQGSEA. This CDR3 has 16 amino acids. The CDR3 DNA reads TGCAGCGTTAGGAGGGGGCAGCGGACCCTGGGGGATACGCAGTATTTT. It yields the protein CSVRRGQRTLGDTQYF.

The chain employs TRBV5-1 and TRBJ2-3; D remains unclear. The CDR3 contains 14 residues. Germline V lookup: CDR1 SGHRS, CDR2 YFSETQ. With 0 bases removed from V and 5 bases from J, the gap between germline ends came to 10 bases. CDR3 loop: CASSLVAQIDTQYF. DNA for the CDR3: TGCGCCAGCAGCTTGGTAGCCCAAATAGATACGCAGTATTTT.

CDR3 amino acids: CASISTPRYQETQYF. The CDR3 bases are TGTGCCAGCATAAGTACACCCAGGTACCAAGAGACCCAGTACTTC. This sequence joins TRBV6-5 and TRBJ2-5; the D is unclear. Trimming removed 7 bases at V and 0 bases at J, with 15 bases between. This CDR3 comprises 15 residues. Germline V gene sequence: CDR1 MNHEY, CDR2 SVGAGI.

DNA of the CDR3: TGTGCCAGCAGCTTAGATCTTTCCGGCAGAGTCTATGGCTACACCTTC. Translation gives CASSLDLSGRVYGYTF. The J gene is TRBJ1-2, the V gene TRBV11-2; D is unclear. This CDR3 spans 16 amino acids. The V gene lost 0 bases and the J gene lost 4 bases, with 15 bases spanning the gap. Germline V CDR1 and CDR2: SGHAT, FQNNGV.

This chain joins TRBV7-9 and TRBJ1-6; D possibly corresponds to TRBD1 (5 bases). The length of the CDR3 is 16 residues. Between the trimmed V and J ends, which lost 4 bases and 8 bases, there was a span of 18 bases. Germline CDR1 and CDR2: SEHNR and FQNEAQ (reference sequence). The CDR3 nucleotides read TGTGCCAGCAGCTGGGCGGGGGTAGGAGGGGATTCACCCCTCCACTTT. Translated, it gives CASSWAGVGGDSPLHF.